The rows below give T cell receptor beta chains drawn from one sample of a study of cytomegalovirus exposure and HLA in healthy donors. Repertoires were generated with immunoSEQ multiplex PCR, while TCRdb's copy carries only in-frame clones and drops some. Seen in this sample are approximately 130,000 clones; the ten most common clones hold 2%. Sequencing input: PBMCs. The receptors shown here come from a woman between 55 and 75 years old in good health and CMV-seronegative. The CDR3 runs from the conserved cysteine through the conserved F or W. D genes are given only for firm matches.

j_gene: TRBJ2-5
d_gene: -
v_gene: TRBV9
CDR3aa: CASSVPSAQETQYF
CDR3nt: TGTGCCAGCAGCGTACCTAGCGCCCAAGAGACCCAGTACTTC

j_gene: TRBJ2-7
d_gene: -
v_gene: TRBV6-5
CDR3aa: CASSYRDFPSYEQYF
CDR3nt: TGTGCCAGCAGTTACAGGGACTTCCCCTCCTACGAGCAGTACTTC

j_gene: TRBJ2-7
d_gene: -
v_gene: TRBV6-6
CDR3aa: CASSVTSSYEQYF
CDR3nt: TGTGCCAGCAGTGTTACTAGCTCCTACGAGCAGTACTTC

j_gene: TRBJ2-3
d_gene: -
v_gene: TRBV5-8
CDR3aa: CASSFGWTAECF
CDR3nt: TGTGCCAGCAGCTTTGGGTGGACAGCCGAGTGTTTT

j_gene: TRBJ2-7
d_gene: TRBD1
v_gene: TRBV27
CDR3aa: CASSLGTGTVSYEQYF
CDR3nt: TGTGCCAGCAGTTTGGGGACCGGGACAGTTTCCTACGAGCAGTACTTC

j_gene: TRBJ1-1
d_gene: TRBD1
v_gene: TRBV2
CDR3aa: CASSEVVTGYEAFF
CDR3nt: TGTGCCAGCAGTGAAGTGGTGACAGGGTATGAAGCTTTCTTT

j_gene: TRBJ2-3
d_gene: TRBD2
v_gene: TRBV9
CDR3aa: CASSAGTSGGADTQYF
CDR3nt: TGTGCCAGCAGCGCCGGGACTAGCGGGGGGGCAGATACGCAGTATTTT

j_gene: TRBJ2-1
d_gene: -
v_gene: TRBV7-2
CDR3aa: CASSLRFPQAPYNNEQFF
CDR3nt: TGTGCCAGCAGCTTACGTTTCCCACAGGCTCCCTATAACAATGAGCAGTTCTTC

j_gene: TRBJ2-7
d_gene: -
v_gene: TRBV6-1
CDR3aa: CASRPAGALAYEQYF
CDR3nt: TGTGCCAGCAGGCCTGCGGGGGCGCTGGCATACGAGCAGTACTTC

j_gene: TRBJ1-6
d_gene: -
v_gene: TRBV19
CDR3aa: CASTDPSAGRGPLHF
CDR3nt: TGTGCCAGTACCGACCCGAGCGCAGGACGGGGTCCCCTCCACTTT

j_gene: TRBJ2-7
d_gene: TRBD2
v_gene: TRBV7-2
CDR3aa: CASSLAVVLAESALGSEQYF
CDR3nt: TGTGCCAGCAGCTTAGCAGTTGTGCTAGCGGAAAGCGCCCTGGGATCCGAGCAGTACTTC

j_gene: TRBJ2-2
d_gene: TRBD1
v_gene: TRBV6-5
CDR3aa: CASRDRGPTGELFF
CDR3nt: TGTGCCAGCAGGGACAGGGGGCCTACCGGGGAGCTGTTTTTT

j_gene: TRBJ1-6
d_gene: -
v_gene: TRBV6-1
CDR3aa: CASSETLPVRTPLHF
CDR3nt: TGTGCCAGCAGTGAAACTCTGCCGGTTCGTACACCCCTCCACTTT

j_gene: TRBJ2-7
d_gene: -
v_gene: TRBV10-1
CDR3aa: CASSESLGSSYEQYF
CDR3nt: TGCGCCAGCAGTGAATCGTTGGGGAGCTCCTACGAGCAGTACTTC

j_gene: TRBJ2-7
d_gene: TRBD1
v_gene: TRBV2
CDR3aa: CASNPVPRQGEQYF
CDR3nt: TGTGCCAGTAACCCCGTACCCAGACAGGGCGAGCAGTACTTC

j_gene: TRBJ2-7
d_gene: -
v_gene: TRBV10-1
CDR3aa: CASMSARASETFRHEQYF
CDR3nt: TGCGCCAGCATGTCGGCCAGAGCCTCTGAGACTTTTCGGCACGAGCAGTACTTC

j_gene: TRBJ1-2
d_gene: TRBD1
v_gene: TRBV6-1
CDR3aa: CASINRDRGLGGYTF
CDR3nt: TGTGCCAGCATTAACCGGGACAGGGGTCTGGGTGGCTACACCTTC

j_gene: TRBJ1-1
d_gene: TRBD1
v_gene: TRBV29-1
CDR3aa: CSVETGGGTEAFF
CDR3nt: TGCAGCGTTGAGACAGGGGGAGGAACTGAAGCTTTCTTT

j_gene: TRBJ1-1
d_gene: -
v_gene: TRBV6-5
CDR3aa: CASIAGLGTEAFF
CDR3nt: TGTGCCAGCATTGCAGGGTTGGGCACTGAAGCTTTCTTT

j_gene: TRBJ2-2
d_gene: TRBD1
v_gene: TRBV6-1
CDR3aa: CASRRQGNGGELFF
CDR3nt: TGTGCCAGCAGAAGACAGGGTAATGGCGGGGAGCTGTTTTTT

j_gene: TRBJ2-7
d_gene: TRBD1
v_gene: TRBV5-4
CDR3aa: CASSVAGQGPQSQYF
CDR3nt: TGTGCCAGCAGCGTTGCGGGACAGGGACCCCAATCTCAGTACTTC

j_gene: TRBJ1-5
d_gene: -
v_gene: TRBV5-4
CDR3aa: CASSLDRAVGQPQHF
CDR3nt: TGTGCCAGCAGCTTGGACAGGGCCGTTGGGCAGCCCCAGCATTTT

j_gene: TRBJ1-1
d_gene: -
v_gene: TRBV19
CDR3aa: CARTPGGGHTEAFF
CDR3nt: TGTGCCAGGACCCCCGGGGGGGGTCACACTGAAGCTTTCTTT

j_gene: TRBJ1-6
d_gene: TRBD1
v_gene: TRBV10-1
CDR3aa: CASSWTGDSPLHF
CDR3nt: TGCGCCAGCAGTTGGACAGGAGATTCACCCCTCCACTTT

j_gene: TRBJ2-7
d_gene: -
v_gene: TRBV7-2
CDR3aa: CASSLVWQVREQYF
CDR3nt: TGTGCCAGCAGCTTAGTGTGGCAGGTTCGCGAGCAGTACTTC

j_gene: TRBJ1-5
d_gene: -
v_gene: TRBV2
CDR3aa: CASSSDSLRGPQHF
CDR3nt: TGTGCCAGCAGTTCGGACAGCCTGCGTGGGCCCCAGCATTTT

j_gene: TRBJ2-4
d_gene: TRBD2
v_gene: TRBV30
CDR3aa: CAWSEVSGVQYF
CDR3nt: TGTGCCTGGAGTGAGGTTAGCGGGGTTCAGTACTTC

j_gene: TRBJ1-1
d_gene: -
v_gene: TRBV19
CDR3aa: CASSSAGETEAFF
CDR3nt: TGTGCCAGTAGTTCGGCGGGGGAGACTGAAGCTTTCTTT

j_gene: TRBJ1-3
d_gene: -
v_gene: TRBV7-9
CDR3aa: CAGGGNGPGNTIYF
CDR3nt: TGTGCCGGGGGGGGGAATGGGCCTGGAAACACCATATATTTT

j_gene: TRBJ1-1
d_gene: -
v_gene: TRBV7-9
CDR3aa: CASSLGGAGVDTEAFF
CDR3nt: TGTGCCAGCAGCTTAGGTGGGGCAGGGGTGGACACTGAAGCTTTCTTT

j_gene: TRBJ2-2
d_gene: -
v_gene: TRBV28
CDR3aa: CASSTLSGAGELFF
CDR3nt: TGTGCCAGCAGTACTCTCTCGGGAGCCGGGGAGCTGTTTTTT

j_gene: TRBJ2-7
d_gene: TRBD1
v_gene: TRBV6-1
CDR3aa: CASSTDRGWEQYF
CDR3nt: TGTGCCAGCAGTACGGACAGGGGGTGGGAGCAGTACTTC

j_gene: TRBJ1-3
d_gene: TRBD1
v_gene: TRBV2
CDR3aa: CASSEARGQAGNTIYF
CDR3nt: TGTGCCAGCAGTGAAGCGAGGGGGCAGGCTGGAAACACCATATATTTT

j_gene: TRBJ2-3
d_gene: -
v_gene: TRBV10-3
CDR3aa: CAISESNGLSTDTQYF
CDR3nt: TGTGCCATCAGTGAGTCGAACGGACTTAGCACAGATACGCAGTATTTT

j_gene: TRBJ2-2
d_gene: -
v_gene: TRBV7-2
CDR3aa: CASRPGNTGELFF
CDR3nt: TGTGCCAGCAGACCCGGGAACACCGGGGAGCTGTTTTTT

j_gene: TRBJ2-3
d_gene: -
v_gene: TRBV23-1
CDR3aa: CASSQGRDTDTQYF
CDR3nt: TGCGCCAGCAGTCAAGGGCGAGACACAGATACGCAGTATTTT

j_gene: TRBJ2-7
d_gene: TRBD2
v_gene: TRBV18
CDR3aa: CASSPGLAGSENEQYF
CDR3nt: TGTGCCAGCTCACCCGGACTAGCGGGGAGCGAAAACGAGCAGTACTTC

j_gene: TRBJ2-1
d_gene: -
v_gene: TRBV5-1
CDR3aa: CASRITGLTEQFF
CDR3nt: TGCGCCAGCAGAATAACAGGTCTGACTGAGCAGTTCTTC

j_gene: TRBJ2-7
d_gene: -
v_gene: TRBV7-9
CDR3aa: CASSHLKGGILEQYF
CDR3nt: TGTGCCAGCAGCCACCTTAAAGGGGGTATTCTCGAGCAGTACTTC

j_gene: TRBJ1-4
d_gene: -
v_gene: TRBV30
CDR3aa: CASQSGLGEKLFF
CDR3nt: TGTGCCAGCCAATCGGGGTTGGGGGAAAAACTGTTTTTT

j_gene: TRBJ1-1
d_gene: -
v_gene: TRBV5-4
CDR3aa: CASSLDSTEAFF
CDR3nt: TGTGCCAGCAGCCTGGACAGTACTGAAGCTTTCTTT

j_gene: TRBJ1-6
d_gene: -
v_gene: TRBV19
CDR3aa: CASSDTGNSPLHF
CDR3nt: TGTGCCAGTAGTGATACAGGGAATTCACCCCTCCACTTT

j_gene: TRBJ2-5
d_gene: TRBD1
v_gene: TRBV5-8
CDR3aa: CASRTGTGDQETQYF
CDR3nt: TGTGCCAGCAGAACCGGGACAGGGGACCAAGAGACCCAGTACTTC

j_gene: TRBJ1-1
d_gene: TRBD1
v_gene: TRBV5-1
CDR3aa: CASSLATGGMNTEAFF
CDR3nt: TGCGCCAGCAGCTTAGCGACAGGGGGAATGAACACTGAAGCTTTCTTT

j_gene: TRBJ1-2
d_gene: -
v_gene: TRBV19
CDR3aa: CASSMVPNRELGDGYTF
CDR3nt: TGTGCCAGTAGTATGGTTCCCAACAGGGAACTCGGTGATGGCTACACCTTC

j_gene: TRBJ1-5
d_gene: TRBD1
v_gene: TRBV28
CDR3aa: CASSPPGQGVSQPQHF
CDR3nt: TGTGCCAGCAGTCCTCCGGGACAGGGTGTGAGTCAGCCCCAGCATTTT

j_gene: TRBJ2-7
d_gene: -
v_gene: TRBV4-2
CDR3aa: CASSQESGVGLPTYYEQYF
CDR3nt: TGTGCCAGCAGCCAAGAAAGTGGTGTGGGGCTCCCCACCTACTACGAGCAGTACTTC

j_gene: TRBJ1-2
d_gene: -
v_gene: TRBV27
CDR3aa: CASSRGFENYGYTF
CDR3nt: TGTGCCAGCAGTCGGGGTTTTGAGAACTATGGCTACACCTTC

j_gene: TRBJ2-7
d_gene: TRBD1
v_gene: TRBV5-5
CDR3aa: CASSPYLGTGVVGEQYF
CDR3nt: TGTGCCAGCAGCCCCTACCTCGGGACAGGGGTTGTAGGCGAGCAGTACTTC

j_gene: TRBJ2-7
d_gene: TRBD1
v_gene: TRBV6-5
CDR3aa: CASSLLSGGSYEQYF
CDR3nt: TGTGCCAGCAGCCTACTGTCAGGGGGATCCTACGAGCAGTACTTC

j_gene: TRBJ1-1
d_gene: TRBD1
v_gene: TRBV6-6
CDR3aa: CASSLRTGNTEAFF
CDR3nt: TGTGCCAGCAGTTTACGGACAGGGAACACTGAAGCTTTCTTT

j_gene: TRBJ2-1
d_gene: -
v_gene: TRBV6-5
CDR3aa: CASSYTASAYNEQFF
CDR3nt: TGTGCCAGCAGTTACACCGCTAGTGCCTACAATGAGCAGTTCTTC